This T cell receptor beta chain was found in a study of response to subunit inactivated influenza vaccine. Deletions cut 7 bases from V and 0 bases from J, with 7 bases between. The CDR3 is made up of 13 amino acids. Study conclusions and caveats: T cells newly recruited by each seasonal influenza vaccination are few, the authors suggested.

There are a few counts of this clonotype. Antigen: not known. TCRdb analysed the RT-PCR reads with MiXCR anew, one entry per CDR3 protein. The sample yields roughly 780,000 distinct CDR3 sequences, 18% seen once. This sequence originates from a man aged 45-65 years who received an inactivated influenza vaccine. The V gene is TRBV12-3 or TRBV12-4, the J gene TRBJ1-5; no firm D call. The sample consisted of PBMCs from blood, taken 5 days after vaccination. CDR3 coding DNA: TGTGCCAGCACTTCCGATAGCAATCAGCCCCAGCATTTT. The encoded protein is CASTSDSNQPQHF.